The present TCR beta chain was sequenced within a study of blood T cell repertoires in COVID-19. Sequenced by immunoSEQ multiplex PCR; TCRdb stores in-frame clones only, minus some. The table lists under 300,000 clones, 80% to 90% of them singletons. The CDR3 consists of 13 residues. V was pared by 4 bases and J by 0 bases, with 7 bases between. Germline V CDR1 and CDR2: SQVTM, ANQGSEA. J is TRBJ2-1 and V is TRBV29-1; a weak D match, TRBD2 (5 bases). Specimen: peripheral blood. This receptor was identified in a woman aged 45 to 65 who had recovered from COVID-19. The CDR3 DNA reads TGCAGCGTTGCGCGGGCCTCCTACAATGAGCAGTTCTTC. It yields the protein CSVARASYNEQFF.